The clone carrying this T cell receptor beta chain was seen at least ten times. The antigen remains undetermined. 5'RACE primed from the constant segment yielded TCR alpha and TCR beta cDNA libraries bearing sample barcodes and UMIs. MiXCR, applied by TCRdb to the 5' RACE reads, yields one record per CDR3 protein. This sample has 30,000 to 45,000 distinct CDR3 sequences; around 10% occur once, and the top ten carry 25% to 30%. The data originate from a study of T-cell memory formation after mild COVID-19. Study-wide points: Some clones that responded were present in memory (sampled pre-infection), which suggests cross-reactive memory joined. Contracting clones from day 15 to 85 had balanced CD4/CD8; later expanders favoured CD4+.

The sequence derives from a man between 18 and 29 years old who had mild COVID-19 (a few samples of this study predate the infection). Cell type and time point are not known. The sample taken for sequencing was PBMCs or a T cell subset sorted from them (not recorded which).

CDR3 coding DNA: TGTGCCAGCAGCTTGGGGACTAGTCCCACAGATACGCAGTATTTT. Amino acid sequence: CASSLGTSPTDTQYF. The V gene is TRBV5-6, the J gene TRBJ2-3; 7 bases are a match to TRBD2. CDR3 length equals 15 residues. The ends lost 0 bases at V and 2 bases at J; junction bases unmatched: 3. CDR1 and CDR2 from the germline V gene are SGHDT and YYEEEE.